These T cell receptor beta chains were read from a single sample in a study of blood T cell repertoires in COVID-19. Sequencing used immunoSEQ multiplex PCR; TCRdb keeps in-frame clones, though not all of them. The sample consists of 110,000 to 150,000 clones, 84% of them appearing once. The sequencing sample was made of peripheral blood. The receptors originated from a woman over 75 in a cohort sampled during active or convalescent COVID-19. CDR3s include the opening cysteine and the closing phenylalanine or tryptophan. The order of the fields is CDR3 length, D gene, J gene, V gene, clone size, CDR3 DNA, CDR3 protein. D genes are given only for firm matches. Rows may omit the clone size; those that give it use once, few, many or a size class.

13	TRBD2	TRBJ2-1	TRBV7-2	.	TGTGCCAGCAGCCGGACCGGGGGGAATGAGCAGTTCTTC	CASSRTGGNEQFF
15	TRBD2	TRBJ2-5	TRBV6-5	.	TGTGCCAGCAGTTACTGGCTAGCGGGGGTGGAGACCCAGTACTTC	CASSYWLAGVETQYF
14	TRBD1	TRBJ2-7	TRBV5-8	once	TGTGCCAGCAGCCCGCGGACAGGGTTTTACGAGCAGTACTTC	CASSPRTGFYEQYF
14	TRBD1	TRBJ1-1	TRBV4-2	.	TGTGCCAGCAGCCAAGAGATGGGACAGGCTGAAGCTTTCTTT	CASSQEMGQAEAFF
17	TRBD2	TRBJ2-3	TRBV4-2	once	TGTGCCAGCAGCCAGGCCAGACCCGGACTAGCGGCAGATACGCAGTATTTT	CASSQARPGLAADTQYF
13	TRBD1	TRBJ1-3	TRBV12-3/TRBV12-4	.	TGTGCCAGCACTAACAGGGGTGGAAACACCATATATTTT	CASTNRGGNTIYF
17	.	TRBJ1-6	TRBV23-1	.	TGCGCCAGCAGTCCCCTAGAGGCGGGGGCTGTCAATTCACCCCTCCACTTT	CASSPLEAGAVNSPLHF
13	.	TRBJ2-5	TRBV3-1/TRBV3-2	.	TGTGCCAGCAGCCGCAGGGGCCAAGAGACCCAGTACTTC	CASSRRGQETQYF
13	.	TRBJ1-2	TRBV28	few	TGTGCCGCATGGAGAATACCTAACTATGGCTACACCTTC	CAAWRIPNYGYTF
12	.	TRBJ1-2	TRBV19	.	TGTGCCAGTCAAACAGGGTACGACGGCTACACCTTC	CASQTGYDGYTF
14	.	TRBJ1-2	TRBV15	.	TGTGCCACCAGGTTTCTCCAGGGGAACTATGGCTACACCTTC	CATRFLQGNYGYTF
13	.	TRBJ1-2	TRBV12-3/TRBV12-4	.	TGTGCCAGCAGTTTAGCGTTATTGGGCGGCTACACCTTC	CASSLALLGGYTF
13	.	TRBJ2-3	TRBV6-5	.	TGTGCCAGCAGTTACAGGGGTACAGATACGCAGTATTTT	CASSYRGTDTQYF
17	TRBD2	TRBJ2-1	TRBV10-3	.	TGTGCCATCAGTGACATTTTCGGGGGGAACTCCTACAATGAGCAGTTCTTC	CAISDIFGGNSYNEQFF
15	.	TRBJ2-2	TRBV6-5	.	TGTGCCAGCAGGCCCGGGACACATAACACCGGGGAGCTGTTTTTT	CASRPGTHNTGELFF
15	.	TRBJ1-1	TRBV5-1	few	TGCGCCAGCAGCTGGGGGATTGGGGGCACCACTGAAGCTTTCTTT	CASSWGIGGTTEAFF
14	TRBD1	TRBJ2-1	TRBV7-3	.	TGTGCCAGCAGCTTAAACACAGGGGTAGGTGAGCAGTTCTTC	CASSLNTGVGEQFF
14	.	TRBJ1-4	TRBV5-8	.	TGTGCCAGCAGCCCCAAAGGGGTTGAGGAAAAACTGTTTTTT	CASSPKGVEEKLFF
15	TRBD1	TRBJ1-6	TRBV5-6	.	TGTGCCAGCAGCACCCTCGACAGGGAGCTTTCACCCCTCCACTTT	CASSTLDRELSPLHF
14	.	TRBJ1-5	TRBV15	.	TGTGCCACCAGCAGAGCAGGGGCCAGTCAGCCCCAGCATTTT	CATSRAGASQPQHF
11	.	TRBJ1-2	TRBV29-1	.	TGCAGCGTTGAATTGACACATGGCTACACCTTC	CSVELTHGYTF
15	.	TRBJ1-1	TRBV9	.	TGTGCCAGCAGCGTAGGAGGAAGCATGAACACTGAAGCTTTCTTT	CASSVGGSMNTEAFF
17	TRBD2	TRBJ2-3	TRBV4-2	many	TGTGCCAGCAGCCCGCACAAACTAGCGGGAAGCACAGATACGCAGTATTTT	CASSPHKLAGSTDTQYF
12	.	TRBJ1-6	TRBV6-6	once	TGTGCCAGCGTCGCCTATAATTCACCCCTCCACTTT	CASVAYNSPLHF
17	.	TRBJ1-1	TRBV28	.	TGTGCCAGCAGTTTCGTAGGGGATGGGTACTGGGACACTGAAGCTTTCTTT	CASSFVGDGYWDTEAFF
12	.	TRBJ1-1	TRBV2	once	TGTGCCAGCAGTACAGGGACCACTGAAGCTTTCTTT	CASSTGTTEAFF
15	.	TRBJ1-4	TRBV27	once	TGTGCCAGCAGTCCATTCGGACAGAACACGGGAAAACTGTTTTTT	CASSPFGQNTGKLFF
17	TRBD2	TRBJ2-3	TRBV7-9	.	TGTGCCAGCAGCTTAGGCCTACGGCGGGGGGGCACAGATACGCAGTATTTT	CASSLGLRRGGTDTQYF
15	.	TRBJ1-2	TRBV7-2	.	TGTGCCAGCAGCTCCAAGCCAGGGTTCCCAGAGGGCTACACCTTC	CASSSKPGFPEGYTF
17	TRBD2	TRBJ2-2	TRBV18	.	TGTGCCAGCTCACCTAGGCTAGCGGGCTCGAACACCGGGGAGCTGTTTTTT	CASSPRLAGSNTGELFF
14	TRBD1	TRBJ1-2	TRBV10-3	few	TGTGCCATCAGTGAGGAGACAGGGGACTACGGCTACACCTTC	CAISEETGDYGYTF
14	TRBD1	TRBJ1-4	TRBV6-6	.	TGTGCCAGCACTAAACAGGGGGCTAATGAAAAACTGTTTTTT	CASTKQGANEKLFF
14	.	TRBJ1-1	TRBV5-1	.	TGCGCCAGCAAAAAAGGGGTGATAGACACTGAAGCTTTCTTT	CASKKGVIDTEAFF
12	.	TRBJ1-1	TRBV12-3/TRBV12-4	.	TGTGCCAGCAAACACAGGAACACTGAAGCTTTCTTT	CASKHRNTEAFF
14	TRBD2	TRBJ2-5	TRBV5-4	once	TGTGCCAGCACCGGGACTAGCGGGGAAGAGACCCAGTACTTC	CASTGTSGEETQYF
13	.	TRBJ1-1	TRBV6-2/TRBV6-3	.	TGTGCCAGCAGTTACTCGGCGAACACTGAAGCTTTCTTT	CASSYSANTEAFF
16	.	TRBJ1-5	TRBV21-1	once	TGTGCCAGCAGCAAAATTGGGACAGGGACAGCTCAGCCCCAGCATTTT	CASSKIGTGTAQPQHF
13	.	TRBJ1-4	TRBV5-4	.	TGTGCCAGCAGCTTGAATCTTAATGAAAAACTGTTTTTT	CASSLNLNEKLFF
13	.	TRBJ2-1	TRBV28	few	TGTGCCAGCAGTCCAGGCTCCTACAATGAGCAGTTCTTC	CASSPGSYNEQFF
16	.	TRBJ2-5	TRBV13	.	TGTGCCAGCAGCTTTCGTAAACGGGGGGCCCGGGAGACCCAGTACTTC	CASSFRKRGARETQYF
14	TRBD1	TRBJ1-2	TRBV5-6	.	TGTGCCAGCAGCTTGGACAGGGGAGTGAATGGCTACACCTTC	CASSLDRGVNGYTF